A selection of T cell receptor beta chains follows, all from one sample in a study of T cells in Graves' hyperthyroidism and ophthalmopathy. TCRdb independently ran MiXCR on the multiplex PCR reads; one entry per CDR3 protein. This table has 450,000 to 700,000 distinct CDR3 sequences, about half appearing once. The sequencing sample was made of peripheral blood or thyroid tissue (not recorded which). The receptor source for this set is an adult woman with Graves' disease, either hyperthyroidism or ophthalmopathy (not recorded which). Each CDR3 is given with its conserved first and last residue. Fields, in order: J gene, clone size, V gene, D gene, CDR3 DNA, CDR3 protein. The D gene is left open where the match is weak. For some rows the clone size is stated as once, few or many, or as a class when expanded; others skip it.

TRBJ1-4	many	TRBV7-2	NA	TGTGCCAGCAGCTTAGGGGGGCGAGAAAAACTGTTTTTT	CASSLGGREKLFF
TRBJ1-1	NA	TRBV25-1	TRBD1	TGTGCCAGCAGTGAATCGGGACAGGGGAAAGCTTTCTTT	CASSESGQGKAFF
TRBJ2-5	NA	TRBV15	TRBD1	TGTGCCACCAGCAGAGGAGGGACAGGGGGCGCGGAGACCCAGTACTTC	CATSRGGTGGAETQYF
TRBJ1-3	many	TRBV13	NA	TGTGCCAGCAGCTCCGGGTACGGTGGAAACACCATATATTTT	CASSSGYGGNTIYF
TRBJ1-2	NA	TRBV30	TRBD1	TGTGCCTGGAGTTCGCCGACAGGGACAAAATACTATGGCTACACCTTC	CAWSSPTGTKYYGYTF
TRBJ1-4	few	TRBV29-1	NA	TGCAGCGTTAAAGGGGGAGATGAAAAACTGTTTTTT	CSVKGGDEKLFF
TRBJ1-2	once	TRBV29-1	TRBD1	TGCAGCGAAATCGGGACAGACGGCGGCTATGGCTACACCTTC	CSEIGTDGGYGYTF
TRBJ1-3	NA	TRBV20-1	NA	TGCAGTGCTAGATGGTGGGGTCTAGCTGGAAACACCATATATTTT	CSARWWGLAGNTIYF
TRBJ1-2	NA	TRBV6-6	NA	TGTGCCAGCGGGTCTCAAGGACCTAACTATGGCTACACCTTC	CASGSQGPNYGYTF
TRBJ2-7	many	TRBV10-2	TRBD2	TGCGCCAGCAGTGGGCGGGAGATCCACGAGCAGTACTTC	CASSGREIHEQYF
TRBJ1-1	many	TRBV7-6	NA	TGTGCCAGCAGCTTAGGAGGTTTCGACACTGAAGCTTTCTTT	CASSLGGFDTEAFF
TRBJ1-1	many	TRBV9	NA	TGTGCCAGCAGCGTGGAGGGGTGGACTGAAGCTTTCTTT	CASSVEGWTEAFF
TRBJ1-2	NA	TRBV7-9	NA	TGTGCCAGCAGCTTAATCGGGTGGGGCTACACCTTC	CASSLIGWGYTF
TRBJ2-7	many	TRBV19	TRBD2	TGTGCCAGTAGTATAAGCGGGATGGCCTACGAGCAGTACTTC	CASSISGMAYEQYF
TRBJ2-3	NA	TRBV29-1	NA	TGCAGCGTTGAGGTCATCAACCGGAGGACAGATACGCAGTATTTT	CSVEVINRRTDTQYF
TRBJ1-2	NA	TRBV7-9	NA	TGTGCCAGCAGCGTGGACCCCCCCCGGACAGAGGGCTACACCTTC	CASSVDPPRTEGYTF
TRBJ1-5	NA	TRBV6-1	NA	TGTGCCAGCCTCTTTTTGGGCCGAGGCAGCAATCAGCCCCAGCATTTT	CASLFLGRGSNQPQHF
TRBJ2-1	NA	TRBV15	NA	TGTGTCACCAGTACGGCAGAATACAATGAGCAGTTCTTC	CVTSTAEYNEQFF
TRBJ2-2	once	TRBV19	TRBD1	TGTGCCAGTAGTATCGGGACAGCGAACACCGGGGAGCTGTTTTTT	CASSIGTANTGELFF
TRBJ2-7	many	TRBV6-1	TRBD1	TGTGCCAGCAGTGAAGGGGACAGCTCCTACGAGCAGTACTTC	CASSEGDSSYEQYF
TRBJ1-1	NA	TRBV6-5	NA	TGTGCCAGCTCCCTAAGGGGGGATCTCACTGAAGCTTTCTTT	CASSLRGDLTEAFF
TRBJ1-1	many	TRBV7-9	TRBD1	TGTGCCAGCAGCTTACCGGGACAGGGTTTGAACACTGAAGCTTTCTTT	CASSLPGQGLNTEAFF
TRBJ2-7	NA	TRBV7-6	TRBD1	TGTGCCAGCAGCCGTGTACCGGGACAGGGAGTATACGAGCAGTACTTC	CASSRVPGQGVYEQYF
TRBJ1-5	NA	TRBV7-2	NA	TGTGCCAGCAGCTTAGGAGGAGAGGTTGGGCAGCCCCAGCATTTT	CASSLGGEVGQPQHF
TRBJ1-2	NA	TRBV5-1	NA	TGCGCCAGCAGCTTGGCGCCTGGACACGGTGGCTACACCTTC	CASSLAPGHGGYTF
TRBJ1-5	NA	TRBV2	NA	TGTGCCAGCATCGAGGCCGGGTTAGGTAATCAGCCCCAGCATTTT	CASIEAGLGNQPQHF
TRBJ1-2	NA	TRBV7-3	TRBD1	TGTGCCAGCAGCCGAATCGGGACAGGGGAAGGAGGCTACACCTTC	CASSRIGTGEGGYTF
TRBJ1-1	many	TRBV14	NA	TGTGCCAGCAGCCAAGTGAGGAACACTGAAGCTTTCTTT	CASSQVRNTEAFF
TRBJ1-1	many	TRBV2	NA	TGTGCCAGCAACGAGGATACGGTGAACACTGAAGCTTTCTTT	CASNEDTVNTEAFF
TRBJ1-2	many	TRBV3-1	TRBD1	TGTGCCAGCAGCCGGCTGACAGGGGATAACTATGGCTACACCTTC	CASSRLTGDNYGYTF
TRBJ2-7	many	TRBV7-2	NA	TGTGCCAGCAGGTCTTCTCGATCAACACACTACGAGCAGTACTTC	CASRSSRSTHYEQYF
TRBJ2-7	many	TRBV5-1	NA	TGCGCCAGCAGCTTGGGGAAAACAGTGCTGGCGAGGGAGCAGTACTTC	CASSLGKTVLAREQYF